This TCR beta chain came from a study of OX40 agonist ivuxolimab in advanced cancers. The wider study: Ivuxolimab, an antibody acting as an agonist of OX40 (CD134), was used to treat patients. Each dose-escalation patient presented with hepatocellular carcinoma, melanoma, renal cell or head and neck cancer.

A remark on this clone: Its antigen is unidentified.

Findings and caveats of the study: In the expanded peripheral T cells, antigen specificity was never determined. Clones of CD4+ and CD8+ blood T cells grew by week 6 at doses of 0.1 to 3.0 mg/kg.

Libraries were prepared by immunoSEQ multiplex PCR; TCRdb keeps only in-frame clonotypes and omits some of them. The table has about 64,000 clones, roughly 89% seen once. With 7 bases clipped from V and 0 bases from J, the junction kept 4 bases outside the gene matches. This CDR3 has 15 residues. The germline CDR1 and CDR2 sequences are LNHDA and SQIVND (reference sequence). The sequence came from an adult with an advanced solid tumor such as melanoma, head and neck, liver or kidney cancer. Sample: CD4+ or CD8+ T cells sorted from blood, taken in a trial of the OX40 agonist ivuxolimab. V usage is TRBV19 and J usage is TRBJ1-1; 11 bases agree with TRBD1. The CDR3: CASMDRGPMNTEAFF. DNA of the CDR3: TGTGCCAGTATGGACAGGGGGCCTATGAACACTGAAGCTTTCTTT.